This T cell receptor (beta chain) is from a study of blood T cells in healthy people across ages (dated by TCRdb to between 2015 and 2017). About the study as a whole: In model experiments, template switching captured about one uniquely barcoded TCR beta cDNA molecule for every two T cells. Two additional independent replicas of 1 million unique cDNA reads from the same blood draw were analyzed for two donors (one aged 18 to 30 and one aged 80 or older). To avoid experimental bias, donors of different ages were distributed randomly across sequencing lanes. To track age-related changes in TCR beta repertoire diversity, the study relied on deep sequencing normalized with unique cDNA molecular identifiers. The donors were divided into four age groups: young (average approximately 16 years), middle-aged (around 41), aged (approximately 62) and long-lived (around 80).

Preparation of the library involved 5' RACE. A second PCR of roughly 7 to 11 cycles was performed with a sample-barcoded 5' primer and a J-beta primer mix. A template-switch 5' adaptor carrying 12 random nucleotides introduced a unique molecular identifier onto each TCR beta cDNA molecule. Each sample yielded at least 2.5 million CDR3-containing paired-end reads. All of the RNA was converted into first-strand cDNA using the Mint cDNA synthesis kit, with a TRBC-specific oligonucleotide serving as the primer. Following uracil-DNA glycosylase treatment, all cDNA underwent a first 18-cycle PCR with the universal primers M1SS and BC2_uni_R. The study's own analysis went as follows. For normalization, 1 million high-quality reads were randomly selected from each sample, with every read carrying a distinct molecular identifier. Reads sharing molecular identifiers were discarded rather than binned into consensus sequences. MiTCR, set to a Q25 quality threshold and the strictest error-elimination algorithm, was used for CDR3 identification, clonotype clustering and error correction. A nonparametric unseen species model using Euler transformation provided a lower-bound estimate of total TCR beta diversity. The public reads were run again by TCRdb, first through fastp at Q25 and then through MiXCR, and only productive beta chains were kept. Identical CDR3 proteins give one entry, which carries the most common genes and DNA. TCRdb, not the authors, supplied the V and J calls. This sample has roughly 1.9 million distinct CDR3 sequences in its table, and about two fifths of those were observed once. The ten most abundant clones make up 23% of the sample.

What the authors observed across the whole study: Because donor CMV infection status was unknown, age-related changes in expanded clonotypes were potentially confounded. Bulk unsorted PBMC profiling prevented conclusive comparison of naive and antigen-experienced compartments. Observed TCR beta diversity per million T cells fell roughly linearly with age, and a significant reduction was already apparent by age around 44. There was a strong correlation between observed TCR beta diversity and the percentage of naive T cells measured by flow cytometry. Estimates of total diversity based on one million sequenced T cells were considered lower bounds and underestimates. Compared with the aged group, more naive CD4+ T cells, fewer expanded clones and increased TCR diversity were shown by the long-lived group, suggesting age selection.

The donors were 40 or so Caucasian individuals from Russia, aged roughly 6 to 90 years, who were systemically healthy. About 10 milliliters of peripheral blood were drawn from each donor into EDTA-treated Vacutainer tubes. Ficoll-Paque density-gradient centrifugation was used to isolate PBMCs, with at least 6.5 million per sample. Total RNA was extracted from PBMCs with Trizol reagent, with at least 5.5 micrograms obtained per sample. The percentages of naive CD45RAhigh/CD27high T cells were determined by flow cytometry on a PBMC aliquot from every donor. In the case of this clonotype: Its recognized antigen is unknown. Base-call qualities are not available, and no considerably larger clone is one nucleotide away.

The CDR3 has 14 amino acids, counting the end cysteine and phenylalanine. The DNA shown is the 42-base CDR3, in frame from base 1. The germline V gene yields SGHRS for CDR1 and YFSETQ for CDR2. The sequence joins TRBV5-1 to TRBJ2-5; the D gene is perhaps TRBD1, from 5 matching bases. The DNA end is a closer match to TRBJ2-7, so the J assignment may be wrong. The material sequenced was blood. The receptor's source is a human donor in good health. The CDR3 has the sequence CASSLEQAGYEQYF. The DNA sequence is given as TGCGCCAGCAGCTTGGAACAGGCAGGTTACGAGCAGTACTTC.